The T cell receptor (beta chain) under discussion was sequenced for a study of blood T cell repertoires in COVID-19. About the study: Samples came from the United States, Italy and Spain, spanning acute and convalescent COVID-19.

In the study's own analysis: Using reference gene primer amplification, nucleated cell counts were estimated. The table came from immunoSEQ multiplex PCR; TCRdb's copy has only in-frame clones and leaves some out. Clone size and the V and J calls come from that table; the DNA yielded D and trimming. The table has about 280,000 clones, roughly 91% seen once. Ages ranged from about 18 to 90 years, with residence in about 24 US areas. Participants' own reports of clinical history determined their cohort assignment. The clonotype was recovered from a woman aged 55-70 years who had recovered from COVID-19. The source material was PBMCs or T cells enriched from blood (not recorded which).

This CDR3 reads CASRNHGQSTYTDTQYF. In nucleotides, the CDR3 is TGTGCCAGCAGAAATCACGGACAGTCCACATACACAGATACGCAGTATTTT. V and J are TRBV28 and TRBJ2-3; D is perhaps TRBD1 (6 bases). The germline gives CDR1 MDHEN, CDR2 SYDVKM. Deletions cut 6 bases from V and 2 bases from J, with 21 bases between. The CDR3 runs to 17 residues.